These 5 T cell receptor beta chains were all obtained from the same sample, sequenced in a study of cytomegalovirus exposure and HLA in healthy donors. The primer mix had 60 Vbeta and 13 Jbeta primers. Sequencing used immunoSEQ multiplex PCR; TCRdb keeps in-frame clones, though not all of them. The sample has about 140,000 clones; about three quarters are singletons. The specimen was PBMCs. The receptors stem from a male donor in good health and CMV-seropositive.

This clone has a single count. This chain links TRBV6-6 with TRBJ2-3, with TRBD2 identical over 9 bases. This CDR3 comprises 14 residues. Germline V CDR1 and CDR2: MNHNY, SVGAGI (reference sequence). J was trimmed by 7 bases and V by 7 bases; bases with no gene match: 9. CDR3 in amino acids: CASKVTASGNTQYF. In DNA, the CDR3 is TGTGCCAGCAAAGTTACGGCTAGCGGGAATACGCAGTATTTT.

The chain joins TRBV6-1 to TRBJ2-5; perhaps TRBD2 as D (6 bases). The CDR3 is 17 amino acids. CDR1 and CDR2 (germline): MNHNS, SASEGT. Trimming shortened V by 4 bases and J by 4 bases, and 22 bases separated the two germline ends. CDR3 amino acids: CASSAPTPLARGETQYF. The CDR3 coding sequence is TGTGCCAGCAGTGCCCCGACCCCCCTAGCGAGGGGAGAGACCCAGTACTTC.

This chain connects TRBV2 to TRBJ2-5; D is possibly TRBD1 (5 bases). The tail of the sequence fits TRBJ2-7 better, so the J call may be wrong. Germline CDR1 SNHLY, CDR2 FYNNEI. This CDR3 has 17 residues. In DNA, the CDR3 is TGTGCCAGCAGCCGCTGGGCCCGTACAGGCAGCTCCTACGAGCAGTACTTC. Its translation is CASSRWARTGSSYEQYF.

This clone was counted once. This rearrangement joins TRBV27 to TRBJ2-7; TRBD1 is a possible D gene (6 bases). Germline V gene lookup returns CDR1 MNHEY and CDR2 SMNVEV (reference sequence). This CDR3 spans 13 amino acids. With 5 bases removed from V and 0 bases from J, the gap between germline ends came to 8 bases. CDR3 protein: CASSIQGSYEQYF. CDR3 sequence (DNA): TGTGCCAGCAGTATACAGGGCTCCTACGAGCAGTACTTC.

This chain links TRBV7-6 with TRBJ2-3; 7 nucleotides match TRBD2. CDR1 is SGHVS and CDR2 is FNYEAQ in the germline V gene. The V segment lost 2 bases and the J segment 0 bases; nucleotides outside the gene matches: 5. There are 16 residues in the CDR3. The CDR3 is CASSLMAGESTDTQYF. The CDR3 bases are TGTGCCAGCAGCTTAATGGCGGGAGAGAGCACAGATACGCAGTATTTT.